The 17 T cell receptor beta chains below were found in one sample sequenced in a study of Ad26.COV2.S vaccination and SARS-CoV-2 variants. As to treatment: 15 to 20 received Ad26.COV2.S at low or high dose, single or two shots; roughly 5 received placebo; per-sample allocation not given. Sample collection was performed on day 63 after the first vaccine or placebo injection. Clones were read by immunoSEQ multiplex PCR, and TCRdb kept only the in-frame ones, dropping some. The data hold some 300,000 clones, with about 82% observed a single time. The sample here was peripheral blood, taken in a trial of Ad26.COV2.S vaccine versus placebo. Receptors originate from a person between 18 and 65 years old who received the Ad26.COV2.S COVID-19 vaccine or a placebo.

The chain carries TRBV3-1 (or the pseudogene TRBV3-2) and TRBJ2-5; D assignment may be TRBD1 or TRBD2 (5 bases each). V gave up 0 bases and J gave up 5 bases, with 13 bases separating them. Looked up from germline, CDR1 is LGHDT and CDR2 is YNNKEL (reference sequence). The CDR3 has 15 residues. DNA for the CDR3: TGTGCCAGCAGCCAAGAGGTCCGGGGCGGGGAGACCCAGTACTTC. Translation: CASSQEVRGGETQYF.

CDR3 region: CASRKDSYEQYF. The CDR3 region has the DNA TGTGCCAGCAGGAAGGACTCCTACGAGCAGTACTTC. This rearrangement joins TRBV6-5 to TRBJ2-7, with D unresolved. CDR1 is MNHEY and CDR2 is SVGAGI in the germline V gene. V shed 6 bases and J shed 0 bases, with 6 bases lying between them. This CDR3 is 12 amino acids long.

In this sample, this clone turned up a few times. This chain links TRBV5-1 with TRBJ1-3, with D uncertain. Trimming stripped 2 bases from V and 3 bases from J, with 9 bases between. This CDR3 contains 14 residues. The germline gives CDR1 SGHRS, CDR2 YFSETQ. CDR3 in DNA: TGCGCCAGCAGCTTCGGCAGGCATGGAAACACCATATATTTT. This codes for CASSFGRHGNTIYF.

The rearrangement links TRBV7-3 to TRBJ2-3; 8 bases are shared with TRBD2. Per germline, CDR1 SGHTA and CDR2 FQGTGA. The CDR3 is 17 amino acids. J lost 4 bases, V lost 1 base, and 10 bases had no gene match. The CDR3 sequence is CASSLMTGGPNADTQYF. The CDR3 DNA sequence: TGTGCCAGCAGCTTAATGACGGGGGGGCCTAATGCAGATACGCAGTATTTT.

The chain uses TRBV13 and TRBJ1-1; a weak D match, TRBD1 (5 bases). In germline, CDR1 is PRHDT, CDR2 FYEKMQ (reference sequence). Trimming pared 0 bases from V and 3 bases from J, leaving 14 bases between. The CDR3 totals 16 residues. The CDR3 spells CASSLGQGRSDTEAFF. The CDR3 nucleotides are TGTGCCAGCAGCTTAGGGCAGGGTCGTAGTGACACTGAAGCTTTCTTT. The variable domain in full, completed from reference TRBV13 and TRBJ1-1, reads AAGVIQSPRHLIKEKRETATLKCYPIPRHDTVYWYQQGPGQDPQFLISFYEKMQSDKGSIPDRFSAQQFSDYHSELNMSSLELGDSALYFCASSLGQGRSDTEAFFGQGTRLTVV.

This chain joins TRBV6-1 and TRBJ1-5; D ambiguous. CDR3 length: 14 residues. In germline, CDR1 is MNHNS, CDR2 SASEGT. Trimming pared 1 base from V and 3 bases from J, leaving 7 bases between. This chain's CDR3 is CASSEVGYNQPQHF. CDR3 bases: TGTGCCAGCAGTGAAGTGGGTTACAATCAGCCCCAGCATTTT.

This clone was seen at least ten times. The rearrangement joins TRBV3-1 (or the pseudogene TRBV3-2) to TRBJ1-2; perhaps TRBD1 as D (5 bases). The CDR3 consists of 12 residues. V lost 2 bases and J lost 8, with 9 bases in between. Per the germline V gene, CDR1 is LGHDT and CDR2 is YNNKEL (reference sequence). The chain's CDR3 is CASSQRGSGYTF. The DNA for the CDR3 is TGTGCCAGCAGCCAACGGGGGAGCGGCTACACCTTC.

This clone was seen many times. V usage is TRBV27 and J usage is TRBJ2-1, with TRBD1 matching over 11 bases. The V and J ends lost 6 bases and 9 bases, in that order; junction bases with no gene match: 10. Germline V gives CDR1 MNHEY, CDR2 SMNVEV (reference sequence). CDR3 size: 15 residues. CDR3 in amino acids: CASRGTGTGGREQFF. Here the CDR3 DNA reads TGTGCCAGCAGGGGTACCGGGACAGGGGGTCGTGAGCAGTTCTTC.

This sequence joins TRBV6-5 and TRBJ1-1; 10 bases are a match to TRBD1. The J segment lost 3 bases and the V segment lost 0 bases, leaving 4 bases of the junction unmatched. This CDR3 comprises 16 residues. Germline V lookup: CDR1 MNHEY, CDR2 SVGAGI. The CDR3 bases are TGTGCCAGCAGTTACTCGAGGACAGGGGGGCACACTGAAGCTTTCTTT. Translating it yields CASSYSRTGGHTEAFF.

The V call is TRBV28, the J call TRBJ1-5, with no clear D. Per the germline V gene, CDR1 is MDHEN and CDR2 is SYDVKM. The V end was cut by 6 bases, the J end by 0 bases, with 9 bases between. CDR3 length: 14 residues. This chain's CDR3 is CASRQVYSNQPQHF. CDR3 nucleotides: TGTGCCAGCAGGCAAGTTTATAGCAATCAGCCCCAGCATTTT.

The V gene is TRBV9, the J gene TRBJ2-7; TRBD1 matches at 8 bases. The V gene end was trimmed by 3 bases and the J gene end by 4 bases; junction bases not matched to a gene: 9. Germline CDR1 SGDLS, CDR2 YYNGEE. This CDR3 region has 15 residues. CDR3 in DNA: TGTGCCAGCAGCGCGGTCGGACAGGGTGTATACGAGCAGTACTTC. Translating gives CASSAVGQGVYEQYF.

The rearrangement joins TRBV5-8 to TRBJ1-5; TRBD1 might be the D (6 bases). The CDR3 length is 16 residues. The V and J ends lost 3 bases and 0 bases respectively, with 13 bases between them. Germline lookup yields CDR1 SGHTS and CDR2 YDEGEE. This CDR3 is CASSSRTVYSNQPQHF. The CDR3 DNA follows: TGTGCCAGCAGCTCCAGGACAGTCTATAGCAATCAGCCCCAGCATTTT.

This sequence joins TRBV28 and TRBJ1-5, with D unclear. V lost 3 bases and J 0 bases, leaving 6 bases between the germline ends. The CDR3 runs 14 residues. From germline, CDR1 is MDHEN and CDR2 SYDVKM. CDR3: CASSFIGSNQPQHF. CDR3 nucleotides: TGTGCCAGCAGTTTTATAGGTAGCAATCAGCCCCAGCATTTT.

This sequence joins TRBV5-6 and TRBJ2-1; D may be TRBD1 or TRBD2 (5 bases each). CDR3 length: 15 residues. V was cut by 0 bases and J by 6 bases, with 13 bases left in between. Germline lookup yields CDR1 SGHDT and CDR2 YYEEEE. In DNA, the CDR3 is TGTGCCAGCAGCTTGGTATCCCGGGACGCCAATGAGCAGTTCTTC. Protein: CASSLVSRDANEQFF. The full variable domain, in which reference TRBV5-6 and TRBJ2-1 provide the parts outside the CDR3, is DAGVTQSPTHLIKTRGQQVTLRCSPKSGHDTVSWYQQALGQGPQFIFQYYEEEERQRGNFPDRFSGHQFPNYSSELNVNALLLGDSALYLCASSLVSRDANEQFFGPGTRLTVL.

The chain links TRBV6-5 to TRBJ1-5, with 7 bases matching TRBD1. The CDR3 consists of 15 residues. Looked up from germline, CDR1 is MNHEY and CDR2 is SVGAGI. The V segment lost 5 bases and the J segment 0 bases; nucleotides outside the gene matches: 4. The CDR3 sequence: CASSTGDFSNQPQHF. The CDR3 coding sequence is TGTGCCAGCAGTACAGGGGATTTTAGCAATCAGCCCCAGCATTTT.

The chain couples TRBV25-1 to TRBJ1-1; TRBD1 agrees at 9 bases. After removal of 6 bases from V and 4 bases from J, the junction contained 3 bases not matched to a gene. Germline CDR1 reads MGHDK; CDR2 reads SYGVNS. This CDR3 contains 13 residues. The CDR3 DNA is TGTGCCAGCAGGGGACAGGGTCGCACTGAAGCTTTCTTT. Translated, it gives CASRGQGRTEAFF.

The chain is built from TRBV7-3 and TRBJ2-1; TRBD2 matches at 8 bases. The CDR3 has 15 residues. In germline, CDR1 is SGHTA, CDR2 FQGTGA. The J segment lost 9 bases and the V segment lost 0 bases, leaving 7 bases of the junction unmatched. The CDR3 region is CASSLTPGGLGEQFF. The CDR3 DNA follows: TGTGCCAGCAGCTTAACGCCGGGGGGGCTCGGTGAGCAGTTCTTC.